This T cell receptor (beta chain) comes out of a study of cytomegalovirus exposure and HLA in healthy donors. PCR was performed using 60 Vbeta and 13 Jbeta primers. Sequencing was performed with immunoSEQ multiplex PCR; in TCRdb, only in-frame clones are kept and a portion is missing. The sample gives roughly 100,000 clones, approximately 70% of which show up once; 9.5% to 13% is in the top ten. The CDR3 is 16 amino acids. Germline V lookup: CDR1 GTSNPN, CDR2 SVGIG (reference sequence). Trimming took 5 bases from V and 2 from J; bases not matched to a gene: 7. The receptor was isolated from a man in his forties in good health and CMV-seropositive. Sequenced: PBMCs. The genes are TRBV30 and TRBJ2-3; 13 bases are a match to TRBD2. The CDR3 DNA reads TGTGCCTGGGTCGGACTAGCGGGAGATTCCACAGATACGCAGTATTTT. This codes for CAWVGLAGDSTDTQYF.